Given below is one TCR beta chain in context. Germline CDR1 SGHDN, CDR2 FVKESK. The CDR3 runs to 15 residues. The ends lost 5 bases at V and 2 bases at J; junction bases unmatched: 4. The sample is drawn from a study of control samples from healthy donors and cancer patients. Using immunoSEQ multiplex PCR, the repertoire was profiled, and TCRdb retains in-frame clones only, with some absent. The table includes tens of thousands of clones, approximately 88% detected once. Sequences were obtained from PBMCs. The sequence came from a woman aged 45-65 years with lung cancer. The chain joins TRBV14 to TRBJ2-4; 9 bases are a match to TRBD1. CDR3 region: CASSETGGSKNIQYF. CDR3 in DNA: TGTGCCAGCAGCGAAACAGGGGGCTCCAAAAACATTCAGTACTTC.